One and the same sample provided the 23 T cell receptor beta chains below, sequenced in a study of blood T cells in healthy people across ages. Through a sample-barcoded 5' primer and a J-beta primer mix, a second PCR was run for 7 to 11 cycles. In TCRdb, the 5' RACE reads were re-called with MiXCR into one record per CDR3 protein. The sample lists 580,000 or so distinct CDR3 sequences; under 55% were seen once. Sequencing was performed on blood. The receptors here all came from a man at least 80 years old in good health.

The sample holds a few counts of this clonotype. The chain joins TRBV25-1 to TRBJ2-7; D unresolved. The CDR3 spans 13 residues. Trimming stripped 4 bases from V and 9 bases from J, with 16 bases between. In germline, CDR1 is MGHDK, CDR2 SYGVNS. The CDR3 DNA reads TGTGCCAGCAGTGGAACCCCCCACATGGTGCAGTACTTC. Translated: CASSGTPHMVQYF.

This clonotype was seen a handful of times. The rearrangement links TRBV4-2 to TRBJ1-5, with a weak D call TRBD1 (6 bases). Germline values: CDR1 LGHNA, CDR2 YNFKEQ. The CDR3 length is 15 residues. V was pared by 5 bases and J by 3 bases, with 14 bases between. CDR3 nucleotides: TGTGCCAGCAGCGGGGGCAGGGACAACAATCAGCCCCAGCATTTT. Encoded protein: CASSGGRDNNQPQHF.

The V call is TRBV6-5, the J call TRBJ2-7; D assignment may be TRBD1 or TRBD2 (5 bases each). The length of the CDR3 is 14 residues. The germline gives CDR1 MNHEY, CDR2 SVGAGI. V was pared by 4 bases and J by 1 base, with 11 bases between. CDR3 in amino acids: CASSSGRESYEQYF. The CDR3 coding sequence is TGTGCCAGCAGTTCTGGCAGGGAGTCCTACGAGCAGTACTTC.

The V call is TRBV20-1, the J call TRBJ2-2, with a weak D call TRBD1 (5 bases). The CDR3 is 11 amino acids. Germline V lookup: CDR1 DFQATT, CDR2 SNEGSKA (reference sequence). V was clipped by 4 bases and J by 6 bases, with 6 bases between them. The CDR3 coding sequence is TGCAGTGCTACAGGGTCCGGGGAGCTGTTTTTT. Protein: CSATGSGELFF.

The rearrangement links TRBV20-1 to TRBJ2-1; the D gene is possibly TRBD2 (6 bases). The CDR3 is made up of 16 amino acids. Germline V lookup: CDR1 DFQATT, CDR2 SNEGSKA (reference sequence). V was shortened by 6 bases and J by 8 bases, with 26 bases between the two germline ends. The CDR3, as DNA: TGCAGTGCGCCGGGAAGCGGAGGAGGGACCGGCCATGAGCAGTTCTTC. Translated, it gives CSAPGSGGGTGHEQFF.

The CDR3 is CSASAGTGELHEQYF. In nucleotides, the CDR3 is TGCAGTGCTAGCGCCGGGACAGGTGAATTACACGAGCAGTACTTC. The chain carries TRBV20-1 and TRBJ2-7; 8 bases agree with TRBD1. In germline, CDR1 is DFQATT, CDR2 SNEGSKA (reference sequence). V lost 3 bases and J lost 5; bases outside the gene matches: 12. This CDR3 contains 15 residues.

This clonotype has at least ten counts. V gene TRBV7-9 combines with J gene TRBJ2-7; D not certain. Germline values: CDR1 SEHNR, CDR2 FQNEAQ (reference sequence). The V end was cut by 4 bases, the J end by 5 bases, with 18 bases between. The CDR3 runs 15 residues. Here the CDR3 reads CASSSSVQRRDEQYF. The CDR3 nucleotides read TGTGCCAGCAGCTCTTCGGTACAGAGACGGGACGAGCAGTACTTC.

The chain links TRBV5-1 to TRBJ2-7; TRBD1 aligns across 8 bases. J gave up 7 bases and V 3 bases, and 9 bases lay outside the gene matches. This CDR3 is 14 amino acids long. CDR1 is SGHRS and CDR2 is YFSETQ in the germline V gene. This CDR3 reads CASSSDRERWEQYF. The DNA of the CDR3 is TGCGCCAGCAGCTCGGACAGGGAAAGGTGGGAGCAGTACTTC.

The chain recombines TRBV12-3 or TRBV12-4 with TRBJ2-3, with D tentatively TRBD2 (5 bases). This CDR3 region has 15 residues. Trimming took off 3 bases at V and 0 bases at J, with 10 bases between the two ends. The CDR3 DNA follows: TGTGCCAGCAGTTTCTCAACGGGGAGCACAGATACGCAGTATTTT. This sequence encodes CASSFSTGSTDTQYF.

V usage is TRBV6-5 and J usage is TRBJ1-3; weak D call: TRBD1 (5 bases). The V and J ends lost 5 bases and 3 bases respectively, with 14 bases between them. The CDR3 has 15 residues. CDR1 and CDR2 (germline): MNHEY, SVGAGI. This chain's CDR3 is CASSTGQIIGNTIYF. The CDR3 DNA reads as TGTGCCAGCAGTACAGGCCAGATAATTGGAAACACCATATATTTT.

This clonotype was detected only once. The chain couples TRBV7-2 to TRBJ2-5; maybe TRBD2 (7 bases). V dropped 8 bases and J dropped 3 bases, with 19 bases sitting between them. CDR1 and CDR2 (germline): SGHTA, FQGNSA. The CDR3 extends over 15 amino acids. CDR3 in DNA: TGTGCCAGCGGCCCAGTAGGGGGGGCGGAAGAGACCCAGTACTTC. Translating gives CASGPVGGAEETQYF.

V and J are TRBV20-1 and TRBJ2-7, with D possibly matching TRBD1 (7 bases). CDR1 and CDR2 (germline): DFQATT, SNEGSKA (reference sequence). V dropped 7 bases and J dropped 0 bases, with 19 bases sitting between them. There are 15 residues in the CDR3. The CDR3 DNA follows: TGCAGTGTTAAGGCGGGATGGGACAGCTCCTACGAGCAGTACTTC. It codes for CSVKAGWDSSYEQYF.

This clonotype was detected only a few times. The chain combines TRBV7-3 with TRBJ1-1; 9 nucleotides align to TRBD1. The CDR3 spans 13 residues. The germline gives CDR1 SGHTA, CDR2 FQGTGA. The junction had 5 bases not matched to a gene; V was cut back by 6 bases and J by 6 bases. Written as DNA, the CDR3 is TGTGCCAGCAGAGAGGACAGGGGATCTGAAGCTTTCTTT. Encoded protein: CASREDRGSEAFF.

With regard to this clonotype: The junction does not match germline at one end; this may be a read error. CDR3: CASSLAVGSYKQYF. The CDR3 bases are TGTGCCAGCAGCTTAGCGGTCGGGTCCTACAAGCAGTACTTC. This rearrangement joins TRBV7-9 to TRBJ2-7; D is undetermined. This CDR3 spans 14 amino acids. Germline CDR1 is SEHNR and CDR2 is FQNEAQ (reference sequence).

This clonotype turned up a few times. The chain employs TRBV25-1 and TRBJ2-7; no clear D gene. The CDR3 totals 13 residues. Germline CDR1 is MGHDK and CDR2 is SYGVNS. Trimming took 1 base from V and 3 from J, leaving 7 bases between them. The CDR3 DNA reads TGTGCCAGCAGTGAATCCCCTCGCTACGAGCAGTACTTC. Translation: CASSESPRYEQYF.

The gene calls are TRBV15 and TRBJ2-2; D gene ambiguous. V was clipped by 1 base and J by 8 bases, with 5 bases between them. The CDR3 is 12 residues long. Per the germline V gene, CDR1 is LNHNV and CDR2 is YYDKDF (reference sequence). CDR3 protein: CATSRGEGELFF. CDR3 nucleotide sequence: TGTGCCACCAGCAGAGGAGAAGGGGAGCTGTTTTTT.

V is TRBV20-1 and J is TRBJ2-3, with D unclear. Germline CDR1 and CDR2: DFQATT and SNEGSKA (reference sequence). Between the trimmed V and J ends, which lost 4 bases and 5 bases, there was a span of 7 bases. The CDR3 is made up of 11 amino acids. CDR3 sequence reads: CSATRGDTQYF. The CDR3 DNA follows: TGCAGTGCTACTCGCGGAGATACGCAGTATTTT.

This clonotype has a handful of counts. This chain uses TRBV27 with TRBJ2-7, with TRBD2 matching 8 bases. Germline values: CDR1 MNHEY, CDR2 SMNVEV (reference sequence). V shed 1 base and J 11 bases; nucleotides not matched to a gene: 7. There are 13 residues in the CDR3. Written as DNA, the CDR3 is TGTGCCAGCAGTTTATATCGTTCGGGAGGGGAGTACTTC. Translated: CASSLYRSGGEYF.

The genes are TRBV7-2 and TRBJ2-7, with D hard to call. V was cut by 3 bases and J by 1 base, with 7 bases left in between. This CDR3 spans 13 amino acids. Germline V gene sequence: CDR1 SGHTA, CDR2 FQGNSA. CDR3 nucleotides: TGTGCCAGCAGCTTGTACACGTCCTACGAGCAGTACTTC. This gives the protein CASSLYTSYEQYF.

J is TRBJ2-5 and V is TRBV14; D is unresolved. Trimming pared 2 bases from V and 5 bases from J, leaving 6 bases between. This CDR3 has 12 residues. CDR1 is SGHDN and CDR2 is FVKESK in the germline V gene. CDR3 bases: TGTGCCAGCAGCCAAACTCTGGAGACCCAGTACTTC. Translation: CASSQTLETQYF.

This clonotype was observed a handful of times. In DNA, the CDR3 is TGCGCCAGCGGCCAGACAAGCGGTACAGATACGCAGTATTTT. This sequence encodes CASGQTSGTDTQYF. The chain uses TRBV5-1 and TRBJ2-3; possible D gene TRBD2, 5 bases. This CDR3 comprises 14 residues. Germline values: CDR1 SGHRS, CDR2 YFSETQ. V gave up 7 bases and J gave up 3 bases, with 15 bases separating them.

The chain carries TRBV6-2 or TRBV6-3 and TRBJ2-3; TRBD2 might be the D (5 bases). The germline V and J ends were trimmed by 6 bases and 5 bases, with 9 bases remaining between them. The V gene's germline CDR1 is MNHEY and CDR2 SVGEGT. The CDR3 loop spans 12 amino acids. The chain's CDR3 is CASRRGGDTQYF. DNA of the CDR3: TGTGCCAGCAGGAGAGGAGGAGATACGCAGTATTTT.

The chain uses TRBV6-1 and TRBJ2-5; a possible D gene is TRBD1 (6 bases). The CDR3 extends over 14 amino acids. V gave up 6 bases and J gave up 4 bases, with 15 bases separating them. Germline lookup yields CDR1 MNHNS and CDR2 SASEGT. The CDR3: CASRRGHLRETQYF. The CDR3 DNA reads TGTGCCAGCAGAAGGGGACACCTACGAGAGACCCAGTACTTC.